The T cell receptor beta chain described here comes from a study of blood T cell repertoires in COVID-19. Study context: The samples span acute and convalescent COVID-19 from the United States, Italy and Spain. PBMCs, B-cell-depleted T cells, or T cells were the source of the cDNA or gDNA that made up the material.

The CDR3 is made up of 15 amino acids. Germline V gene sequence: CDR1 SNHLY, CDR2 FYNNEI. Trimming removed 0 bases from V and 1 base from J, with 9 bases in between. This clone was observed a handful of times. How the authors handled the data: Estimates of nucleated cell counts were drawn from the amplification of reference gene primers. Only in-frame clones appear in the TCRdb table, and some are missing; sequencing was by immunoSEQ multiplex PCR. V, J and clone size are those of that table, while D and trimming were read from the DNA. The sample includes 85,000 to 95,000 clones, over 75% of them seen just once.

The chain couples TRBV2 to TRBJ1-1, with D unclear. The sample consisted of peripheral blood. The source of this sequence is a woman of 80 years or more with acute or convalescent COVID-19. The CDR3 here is CASSEAAARNTEAFF. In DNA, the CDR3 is TGTGCCAGCAGTGAAGCGGCTGCAAGGAACACTGAAGCTTTCTTT.